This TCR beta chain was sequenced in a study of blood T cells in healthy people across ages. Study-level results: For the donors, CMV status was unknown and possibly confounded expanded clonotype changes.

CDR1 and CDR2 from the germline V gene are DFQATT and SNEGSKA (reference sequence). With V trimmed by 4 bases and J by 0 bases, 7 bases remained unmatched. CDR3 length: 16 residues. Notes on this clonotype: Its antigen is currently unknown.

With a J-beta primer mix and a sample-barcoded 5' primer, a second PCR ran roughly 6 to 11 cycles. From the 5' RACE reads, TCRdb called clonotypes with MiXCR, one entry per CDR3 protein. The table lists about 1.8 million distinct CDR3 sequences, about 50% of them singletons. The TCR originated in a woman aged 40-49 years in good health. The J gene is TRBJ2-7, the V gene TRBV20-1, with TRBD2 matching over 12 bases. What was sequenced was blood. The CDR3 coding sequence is TGCAGTGCTAAACTAGCGGGGGGACGTAGCTCCTACGAGCAGTACTTC. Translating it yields CSAKLAGGRSSYEQYF.